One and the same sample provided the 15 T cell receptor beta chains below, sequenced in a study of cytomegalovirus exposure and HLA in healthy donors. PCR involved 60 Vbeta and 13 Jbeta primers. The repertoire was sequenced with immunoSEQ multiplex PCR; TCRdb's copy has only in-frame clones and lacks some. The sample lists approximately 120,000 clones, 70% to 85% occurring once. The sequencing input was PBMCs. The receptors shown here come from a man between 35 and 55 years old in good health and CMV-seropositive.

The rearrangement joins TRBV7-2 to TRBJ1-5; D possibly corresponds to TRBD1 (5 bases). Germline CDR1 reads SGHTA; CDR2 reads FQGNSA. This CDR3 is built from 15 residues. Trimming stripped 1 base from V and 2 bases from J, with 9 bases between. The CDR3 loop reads CASSLEGVGNQPQHF. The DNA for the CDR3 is TGTGCCAGCAGCTTAGAAGGGGTTGGCAATCAGCCCCAGCATTTT.

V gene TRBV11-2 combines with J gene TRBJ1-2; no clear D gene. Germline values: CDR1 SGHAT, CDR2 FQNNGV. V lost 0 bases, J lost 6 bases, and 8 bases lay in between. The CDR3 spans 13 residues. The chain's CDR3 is CASSLDRSNGYTF. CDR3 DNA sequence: TGTGCCAGCAGCTTAGATCGGTCGAATGGCTACACCTTC.

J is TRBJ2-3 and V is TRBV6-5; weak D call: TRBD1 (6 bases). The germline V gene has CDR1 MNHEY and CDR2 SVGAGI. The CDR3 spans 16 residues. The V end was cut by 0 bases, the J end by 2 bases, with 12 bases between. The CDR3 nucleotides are TGTGCCAGCAGTTACTCGCGTGGACAGAACACAGATACGCAGTATTTT. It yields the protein CASSYSRGQNTDTQYF.

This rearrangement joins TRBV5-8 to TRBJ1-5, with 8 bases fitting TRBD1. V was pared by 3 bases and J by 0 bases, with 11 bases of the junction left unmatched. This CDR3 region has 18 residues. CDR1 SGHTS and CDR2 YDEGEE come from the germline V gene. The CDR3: CASSWLTGDLYSNQPQHF. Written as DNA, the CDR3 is TGTGCCAGCAGCTGGTTGACAGGGGACCTCTATAGCAATCAGCCCCAGCATTTT.

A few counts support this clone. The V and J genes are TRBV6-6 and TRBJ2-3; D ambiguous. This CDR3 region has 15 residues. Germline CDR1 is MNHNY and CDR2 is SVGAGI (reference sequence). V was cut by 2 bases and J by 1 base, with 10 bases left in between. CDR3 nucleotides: TGTGCCAGCAGTTACGGTCTAGTCGGCACAGATACGCAGTATTTT. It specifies CASSYGLVGTDTQYF.

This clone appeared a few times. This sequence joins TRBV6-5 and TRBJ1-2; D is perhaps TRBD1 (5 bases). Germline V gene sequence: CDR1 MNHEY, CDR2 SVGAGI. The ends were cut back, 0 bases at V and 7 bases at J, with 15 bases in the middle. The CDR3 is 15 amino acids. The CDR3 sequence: CASSYSRVGNAGYTF. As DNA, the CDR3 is TGTGCCAGCAGTTACTCCAGGGTAGGCAACGCTGGCTACACCTTC.

The CDR3 DNA reads as TGTGCCAGCAGCTTATCGAATGGGGCGATTCCCCAGCCCCAGCATTTT. As protein: CASSLSNGAIPQPQHF. The J gene is TRBJ1-5, the V gene TRBV7-9; tentative D call: TRBD1 (5 bases). The CDR3 sequence is 16 residues long. The germline CDR1 and CDR2 sequences are SEHNR and FQNEAQ (reference sequence). V lost 2 bases and J 7 bases, leaving 18 bases between the germline ends.

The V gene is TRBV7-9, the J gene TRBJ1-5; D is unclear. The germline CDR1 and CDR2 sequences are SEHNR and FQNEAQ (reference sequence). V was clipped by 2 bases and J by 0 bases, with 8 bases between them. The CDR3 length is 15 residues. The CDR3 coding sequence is TGTGCCAGCAGCTTAAGAGAGGATAGCAATCAGCCCCAGCATTTT. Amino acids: CASSLREDSNQPQHF.

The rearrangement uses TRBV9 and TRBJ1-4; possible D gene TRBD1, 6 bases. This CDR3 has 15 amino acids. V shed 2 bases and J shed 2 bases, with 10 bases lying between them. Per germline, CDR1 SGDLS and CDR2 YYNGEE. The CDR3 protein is CASSVSQGTNEKLFF. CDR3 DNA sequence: TGTGCCAGCAGCGTCTCACAGGGCACTAATGAAAAACTGTTTTTT.

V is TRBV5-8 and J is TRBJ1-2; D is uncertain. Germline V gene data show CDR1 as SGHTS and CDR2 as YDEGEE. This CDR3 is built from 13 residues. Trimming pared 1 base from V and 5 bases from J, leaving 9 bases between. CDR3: CASSLTGRYGYTF. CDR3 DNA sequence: TGTGCCAGCAGCTTGACGGGGAGGTATGGCTACACCTTC.

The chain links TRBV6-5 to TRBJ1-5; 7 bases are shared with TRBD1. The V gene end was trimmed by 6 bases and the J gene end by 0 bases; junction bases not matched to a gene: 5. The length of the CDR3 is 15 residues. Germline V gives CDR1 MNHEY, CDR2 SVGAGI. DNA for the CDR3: TGTGCCAGCAGGGAGACAGGGCATAGCAATCAGCCCCAGCATTTT. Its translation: CASRETGHSNQPQHF.

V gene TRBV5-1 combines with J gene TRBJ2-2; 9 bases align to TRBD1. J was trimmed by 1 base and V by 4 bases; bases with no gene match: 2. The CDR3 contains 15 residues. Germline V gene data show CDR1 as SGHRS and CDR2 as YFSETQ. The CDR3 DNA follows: TGCGCCAGCAGCAAGGGACAGGGGAACACCGGGGAGCTGTTTTTT. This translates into CASSKGQGNTGELFF.

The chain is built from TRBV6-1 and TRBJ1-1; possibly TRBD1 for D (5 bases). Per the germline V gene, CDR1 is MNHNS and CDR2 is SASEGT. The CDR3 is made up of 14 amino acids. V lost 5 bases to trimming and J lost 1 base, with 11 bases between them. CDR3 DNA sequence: TGTGCCAGCAGTCCGCAGGGTGGGAACACTGAAGCTTTCTTT. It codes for CASSPQGGNTEAFF.

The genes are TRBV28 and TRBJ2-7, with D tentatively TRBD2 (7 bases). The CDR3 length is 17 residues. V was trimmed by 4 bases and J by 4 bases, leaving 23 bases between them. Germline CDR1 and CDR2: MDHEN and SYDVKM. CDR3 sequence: CASSYLARRGGRYEQYF. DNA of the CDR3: TGTGCCAGCAGTTACCTAGCTCGGAGGGGGGGTAGGTACGAGCAGTACTTC.

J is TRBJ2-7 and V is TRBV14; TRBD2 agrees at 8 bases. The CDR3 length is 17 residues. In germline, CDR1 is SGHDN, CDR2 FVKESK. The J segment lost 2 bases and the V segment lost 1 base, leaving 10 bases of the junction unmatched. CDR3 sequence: CASSQGSVAGSTYEQYF. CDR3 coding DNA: TGTGCCAGCAGCCAAGGTTCTGTAGCGGGGTCAACCTACGAGCAGTACTTC.